This entry concerns a single TCR beta chain. As yet, its antigen is unknown. Unmatched junction bases numbered 8, after V lost 3 bases and J lost 6 bases. The CDR3 has 14 residues. Germline V gene data show CDR1 as SGDLS and CDR2 as YYNGEE. Only in-frame clones appear in the TCRdb table, and some are missing; sequencing was by immunoSEQ multiplex PCR. The sample carries about 480,000 clones, roughly nine tenths recorded once. The entry originates in a study of Ad26.COV2.S vaccination and SARS-CoV-2 variants. Across the whole study: In the COV1001 trial, the donor was in the Ad26.COV2.S arm. Ad26.COV2.S, an intramuscular injection, was given once or twice 56 days apart.

Points from the study as a whole: Responses of spike-specific T cells (both CD8+ and CD4+) reportedly showed substantial breadth after vaccination.

The treatment: over 15 received Ad26.COV2.S at low or high dose, single or two shots; 5 received placebo; per-sample allocation not given. Sampling was done on day 63 after the first vaccine or placebo injection. An adult donor aged 18-55 years was enrolled in Boston. This specimen was peripheral blood, taken in a trial of Ad26.COV2.S vaccine versus placebo. The chain links TRBV9 to TRBJ1-2, with 7 bases matching TRBD1. The receptor was isolated from a person between 18 and 59 years old who received the Ad26.COV2.S COVID-19 vaccine or a placebo. As DNA, the CDR3 is TGTGCCAGCAGCGCCCAACAGGGGTTCCATGGCTACACCTTC. Translated, it gives CASSAQQGFHGYTF.